Here is one T cell receptor (beta chain) with its context. What it binds is not known. Some clones are missing from TCRdb's copy, which holds only in-frame ones; the method was immunoSEQ multiplex PCR. This repertoire shows about 81,000 clones, roughly 90% found once; its top ten account for around 8%. This entry comes from a study of T cell responses to AZD1222 COVID-19 vaccine. V lost 5 bases and J lost 7; bases outside the gene matches: 14. Germline lookup yields CDR1 MNHEY and CDR2 SMNVEV (reference sequence). The CDR3 consists of 16 residues. Study findings and constraints: After two AZD1222 doses, spike-specific TCR breadth and depth rose versus day 0.

This specimen was peripheral blood, taken 28 days after the second AZD1222 dose. The receptor was isolated from an adult who received the AZD1222 COVID-19 vaccine. The chain employs TRBV27 and TRBJ1-5; 7 positions agree with TRBD1. The CDR3 here is CASSPFIAEGGQPQHF. As DNA, the CDR3 is TGTGCCAGCAGTCCTTTTATAGCCGAAGGGGGCCAGCCCCAGCATTTT.